These 14 T cell receptor beta chains originate from one sample sequenced in a study of OX40 agonist ivuxolimab in advanced cancers. TCRdb's table, derived via immunoSEQ multiplex PCR, lists solely in-frame clones and lacks some. Among 65,000 to 95,000 clones, roughly 92% were seen once, and the ten largest hold approximately 11%. The sequencing here drew on CD4+ or CD8+ T cells sorted from blood, taken in a trial of the OX40 agonist ivuxolimab. These receptors came from an adult with an advanced solid tumor such as melanoma, head and neck, liver or kidney cancer.

The V gene is TRBV27, the J gene TRBJ2-5; D is undetermined. Germline-derived CDR1 and CDR2 are MNHEY and SMNVEV (reference sequence). The CDR3 has 15 amino acids. V lost 5 bases to trimming and J lost 0 bases, with 13 bases between them. CDR3 coding DNA: TGTGCCAGCAGTCACGGACCGCTCCACCAAGAGACCCAGTACTTC. Translation gives CASSHGPLHQETQYF.

The V call is TRBV11-2, the J call TRBJ2-6; D unresolved. Trimming cost V 7 bases and J 4 bases, with 23 bases left between them. Germline CDR1 reads SGHAT; CDR2 reads FQNNGV. CDR3 size: 18 residues. The CDR3 here is CASITSGGSRWGANVLTF. The CDR3 DNA follows: TGTGCCAGCATCACTTCCGGCGGATCCCGTTGGGGGGCCAACGTCCTGACTTTC.

V gene TRBV7-6 combines with J gene TRBJ2-1; D is ambiguous. The V end was cut by 2 bases, the J end by 8 bases, with 7 bases between. CDR3 size: 12 residues. CDR1 is SGHVS, CDR2 FNYEAQ, per germline. Written as DNA, the CDR3 is TGTGCCAGCAGCTTACGTGGGGATGAGCAGTTCTTC. Protein sequence: CASSLRGDEQFF.

The chain joins TRBV4-2 to TRBJ2-2, with D possibly TRBD2 on 5 matching bases. CDR3 length: 18 amino acids. The V gene's germline CDR1 is LGHNA and CDR2 YNFKEQ. Trimming pared 0 bases from V and 1 base from J, leaving 15 bases between. The chain's CDR3 is CASSQEEVTRENTGELFF. CDR3 nucleotide sequence: TGTGCCAGCAGCCAAGAGGAGGTCACTAGAGAGAACACCGGGGAGCTGTTTTTT.

The chain uses TRBV19 and TRBJ1-1, with D unresolved. There are 12 residues in the CDR3. Trimming took off 3 bases at V and 5 bases at J, with 7 bases between the two ends. CDR1 and CDR2 from the germline V gene are LNHDA and SQIVND (reference sequence). The CDR3 loop is CASSMIGTEAFF. The DNA for the CDR3 is TGTGCCAGTAGTATGATCGGTACTGAAGCTTTCTTT.

The V and J genes are TRBV6-5 and TRBJ2-7; possible D gene TRBD1, 7 bases. The CDR3 covers 14 residues. The germline V gene has CDR1 MNHEY and CDR2 SVGAGI. V lost 6 bases and J 0 bases, leaving 12 bases between the germline ends. The CDR3 coding sequence is TGTGCCAGCAGCTTCCAGGGGGGCTCCTACGAGCAGTACTTC. It encodes CASSFQGGSYEQYF.

V is TRBV2 and J is TRBJ2-1; TRBD1 agrees at 11 bases. V gave up 5 bases and J gave up 8 bases; unmatched junction bases: 8. The CDR3 consists of 15 residues. Germline V gives CDR1 SNHLY, CDR2 FYNNEI. The CDR3, as DNA: TGTGCCAGCAGTACCGGGACAGGGGGGTACGATGAGCAGTTCTTC. Protein sequence: CASSTGTGGYDEQFF. Supplemented by reference TRBV2 and TRBJ2-1, the full variable domain reads EPEVTQTPSHQVTQMGQEVILRCVPISNHLYFYWYRQILGQKVEFLVSFYNNEISEKSEIFDDQFSVERPDGSNFTLKIRSTKLEDSAMYFCASSTGTGGYDEQFFGPGTRLTVL.

The chain uses TRBV2 and TRBJ1-1; D is uncertain. Germline-derived CDR1 and CDR2 are SNHLY and FYNNEI. The CDR3 contains 15 residues. V was shortened by 2 bases and J by 3 bases, with 13 bases between the two germline ends. The CDR3: CASSESRGIHTEAFF. CDR3 DNA sequence: TGTGCCAGCAGTGAATCTCGAGGCATCCACACTGAAGCTTTCTTT. The entire variable domain, with the rest obtained from reference TRBV2 and TRBJ1-1, is as follows: EPEVTQTPSHQVTQMGQEVILRCVPISNHLYFYWYRQILGQKVEFLVSFYNNEISEKSEIFDDQFSVERPDGSNFTLKIRSTKLEDSAMYFCASSESRGIHTEAFFGQGTRLTVV.

This clone has just one count. V usage is TRBV5-4 and J usage is TRBJ2-7, with D tentatively TRBD2 (5 bases). Germline lookup yields CDR1 SGHNT and CDR2 YYREEE (reference sequence). This CDR3 region has 13 residues. V was trimmed by 4 bases and J by 1 base, leaving 9 bases between them. CDR3 protein: CASSPGLSYEQYF. DNA for the CDR3: TGTGCCAGCAGCCCCGGACTTTCCTACGAGCAGTACTTC.

The chain uses TRBV7-3 and TRBJ1-2; D perhaps matches TRBD1 (5 bases). Trimming took off 5 bases at V and 3 bases at J, with 19 bases between the two ends. The germline V gene encodes CDR1 SGHTA and CDR2 FQGTGA. This CDR3 is built from 16 residues. DNA for the CDR3: TGTGCCAGCAGCCTTACCGGGGCAGCGAGCGACTATGGCTACACCTTC. This codes for CASSLTGAASDYGYTF. Filled out from reference TRBV7-3 and TRBJ1-2, the complete variable domain reads GAGVSQTPSNKVTEKGKYVELRCDPISGHTALYWYRQSLGQGPEFLIYFQGTGAADDSGLPNDRFFAVRPEGSVSTLKIQRTERGDSAVYLCASSLTGAASDYGYTFGSGTRLTVV.

The CDR3 DNA reads TGTGCCAGCAGTTTCATTGGCAGGGAGGTACCCGGGGAGCTGTTTTTT. Encoded protein: CASSFIGREVPGELFF. The rearrangement joins TRBV27 to TRBJ2-2, with D possibly matching TRBD2 (6 bases). The V gene's germline CDR1 is MNHEY and CDR2 SMNVEV (reference sequence). The CDR3 is 16 amino acids. V was cut by 3 bases and J by 6 bases, with 17 bases left in between.

The gene calls are TRBV7-2 and TRBJ1-5; D is uncertain. The V gene's germline CDR1 is SGHTA and CDR2 FQGNSA. With 1 base removed from V and 1 base from J, the gap between germline ends came to 8 bases. This CDR3 region has 15 residues. DNA for the CDR3: TGTGCCAGCAGCTTAGTGGATAGCAGCAATCAGCCCCAGCATTTT. Translation: CASSLVDSSNQPQHF.

This clone was counted a single time. The CDR3 is CASSTGTTKSSYEQYF. The CDR3 coding sequence is TGTGCCAGCAGCACGGGGACTACGAAGAGCTCCTACGAGCAGTACTTC. V gene TRBV9 combines with J gene TRBJ2-7; 7 nucleotides line up with TRBD2. With 4 bases clipped from V and 0 bases from J, the junction kept 10 bases outside the gene matches. This CDR3 has 16 amino acids. The germline CDR1 and CDR2 sequences are SGDLS and YYNGEE.

This chain links TRBV7-2 with TRBJ2-3; D gene unclear. The CDR3 sequence is 12 residues long. V lost 2 bases and J 5 bases, leaving 5 bases between the germline ends. The germline CDR1 and CDR2 sequences are SGHTA and FQGNSA. CDR3 sequence: CASSLYGDTQYF. For the CDR3, the DNA is TGTGCCAGCAGCTTATATGGAGATACGCAGTATTTT.